This entry concerns a single TCR beta chain. The source of the sample is a study of blood T cell repertoires in COVID-19. Study at large: Sample material is recorded as cDNA or gDNA derived from T cells, B-cell-depleted T cells, or PBMCs.

How the authors handled the data: Estimation of nucleated cell counts was performed using reference gene primer amplification. The data were produced by immunoSEQ multiplex PCR, yet TCRdb's version contains in-frame clones alone and is incomplete. V and J calls and clone size are those listed in that table; D and trimming were worked out from the DNA. This sample has a few hundred thousand clones, with around 91% found just once. Ages ranged from roughly 18 to 95 years, with residence in about 24 US areas. Two negative PCRs, clearance, or symptom resolution were required of recovered Cohort 3 donors. The specimen was PBMCs or T cells enriched from blood (not recorded which). The receptor comes from a woman aged 40 to 50 who had recovered from COVID-19.

For the CDR3, the DNA is TGTGCCAGCAGATCACAGGGGCGTGGGGCGCCCCAGCATTTT. Translation: CASRSQGRGAPQHF. This chain uses TRBV6-5 with TRBJ1-5; 7 bases are a match to TRBD1. The CDR3 has 14 amino acids. Trimming cost V 6 bases and J 9 bases; bases outside gene matches: 11. CDR1 is MNHEY and CDR2 is SVGAGI in the germline V gene.